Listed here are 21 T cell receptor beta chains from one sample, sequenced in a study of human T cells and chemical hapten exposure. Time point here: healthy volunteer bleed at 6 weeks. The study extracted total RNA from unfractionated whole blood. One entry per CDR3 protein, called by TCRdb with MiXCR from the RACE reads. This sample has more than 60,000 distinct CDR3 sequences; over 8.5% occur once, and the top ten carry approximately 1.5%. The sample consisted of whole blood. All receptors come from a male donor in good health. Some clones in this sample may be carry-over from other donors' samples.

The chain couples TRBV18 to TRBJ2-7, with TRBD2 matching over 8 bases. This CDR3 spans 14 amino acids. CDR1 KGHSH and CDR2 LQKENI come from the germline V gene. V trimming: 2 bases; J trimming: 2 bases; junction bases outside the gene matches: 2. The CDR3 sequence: CASSPTSGAYEQYF. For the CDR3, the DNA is TGTGCCAGCTCACCAACTAGCGGAGCCTACGAGCAGTACTTC.

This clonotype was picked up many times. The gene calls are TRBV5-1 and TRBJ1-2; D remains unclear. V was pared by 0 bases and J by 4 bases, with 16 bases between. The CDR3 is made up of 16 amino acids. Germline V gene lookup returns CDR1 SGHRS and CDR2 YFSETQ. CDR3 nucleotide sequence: TGCGCCAGCAGCTTGGCGGAAGTCACCTCTAGCTATGGCTACACCTTC. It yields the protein CASSLAEVTSSYGYTF.

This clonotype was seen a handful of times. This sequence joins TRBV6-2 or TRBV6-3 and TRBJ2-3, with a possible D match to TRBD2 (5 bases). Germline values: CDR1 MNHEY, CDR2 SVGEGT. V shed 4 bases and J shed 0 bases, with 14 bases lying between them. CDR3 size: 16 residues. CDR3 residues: CASSFRTGKSTDTQYF. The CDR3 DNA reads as TGTGCCAGCAGTTTCCGCACGGGGAAAAGCACAGATACGCAGTATTTT.

The CDR3 DNA reads as TGTGCCAGCAGTTACAAGGGGACTAGACTCACAGATACGCAGTATTTT. Protein product: CASSYKGTRLTDTQYF. This chain uses TRBV6-5 with TRBJ2-3, with 8 bases lining up with TRBD2. The CDR3 sequence is 16 residues long. Germline values: CDR1 MNHEY, CDR2 SVGAGI. Trimming cost V 2 bases and J 2 bases; bases outside gene matches: 6.

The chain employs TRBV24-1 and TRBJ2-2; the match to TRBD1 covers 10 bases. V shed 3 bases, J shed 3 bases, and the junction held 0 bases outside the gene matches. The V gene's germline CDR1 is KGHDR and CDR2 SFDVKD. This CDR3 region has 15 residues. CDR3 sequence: CATSDGTGDTGELFF. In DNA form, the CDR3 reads TGTGCCACCAGTGATGGGACAGGGGACACCGGGGAGCTGTTTTTT.

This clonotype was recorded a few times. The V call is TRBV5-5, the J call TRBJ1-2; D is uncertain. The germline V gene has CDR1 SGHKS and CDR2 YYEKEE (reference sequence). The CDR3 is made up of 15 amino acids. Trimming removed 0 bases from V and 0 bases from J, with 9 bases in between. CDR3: CASSLGEIANYGYTF. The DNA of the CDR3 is TGTGCCAGCAGCTTGGGGGAGATCGCTAACTATGGCTACACCTTC.

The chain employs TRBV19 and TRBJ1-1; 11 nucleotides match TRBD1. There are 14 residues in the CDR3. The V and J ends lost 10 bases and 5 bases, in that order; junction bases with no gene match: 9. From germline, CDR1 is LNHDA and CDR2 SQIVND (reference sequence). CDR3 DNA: TGTGCCACTCGCCCGGACAGGGGGCGGACTGAAGCTTTCTTT. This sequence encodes CATRPDRGRTEAFF.

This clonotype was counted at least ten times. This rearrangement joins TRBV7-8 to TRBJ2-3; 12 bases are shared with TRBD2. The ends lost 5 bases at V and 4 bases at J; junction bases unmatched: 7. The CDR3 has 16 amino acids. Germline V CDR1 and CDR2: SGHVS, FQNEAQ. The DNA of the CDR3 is TGTGCCAGCAGCGTAAGGACTAGCGGGGAAGCAGATACGCAGTATTTT. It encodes CASSVRTSGEADTQYF.

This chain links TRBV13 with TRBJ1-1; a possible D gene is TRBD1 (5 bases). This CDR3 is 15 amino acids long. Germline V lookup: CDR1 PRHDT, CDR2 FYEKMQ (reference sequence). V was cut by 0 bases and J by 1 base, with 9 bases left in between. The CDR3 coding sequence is TGTGCCAGCAGCTTAGGCAGGGCCCCGAACACTGAAGCTTTCTTT. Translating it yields CASSLGRAPNTEAFF. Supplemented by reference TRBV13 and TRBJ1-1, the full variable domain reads AAGVIQSPRHLIKEKRETATLKCYPIPRHDTVYWYQQGPGQDPQFLISFYEKMQSDKGSIPDRFSAQQFSDYHSELNMSSLELGDSALYFCASSLGRAPNTEAFFGQGTRLTVV.

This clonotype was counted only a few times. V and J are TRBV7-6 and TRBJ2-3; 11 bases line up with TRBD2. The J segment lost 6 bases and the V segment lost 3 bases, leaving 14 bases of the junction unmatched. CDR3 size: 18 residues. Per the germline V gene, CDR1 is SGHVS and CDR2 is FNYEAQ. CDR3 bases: TGTGCCAGCAGCTTCCAGGGGCTTAGCGGGAGGGCCAGGGATACGCAGTATTTT. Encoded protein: CASSFQGLSGRARDTQYF. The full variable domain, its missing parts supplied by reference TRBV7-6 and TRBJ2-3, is GAGVSQSPRYKVTKRGQDVALRCDPISGHVSLYWYRQALGQGPEFLTYFNYEAQQDKSGLPNDRFSAERPEGSISTLTIQRTEQRDSAMYRCASSFQGLSGRARDTQYFGPGTRLTVL.

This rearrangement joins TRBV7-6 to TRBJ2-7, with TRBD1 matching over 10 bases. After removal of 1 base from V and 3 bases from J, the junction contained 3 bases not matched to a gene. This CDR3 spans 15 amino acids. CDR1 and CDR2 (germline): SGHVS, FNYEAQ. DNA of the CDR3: TGTGCCAGCAGCTTAGAAGGGACAGGGGACTACGAGCAGTACTTC. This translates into CASSLEGTGDYEQYF.

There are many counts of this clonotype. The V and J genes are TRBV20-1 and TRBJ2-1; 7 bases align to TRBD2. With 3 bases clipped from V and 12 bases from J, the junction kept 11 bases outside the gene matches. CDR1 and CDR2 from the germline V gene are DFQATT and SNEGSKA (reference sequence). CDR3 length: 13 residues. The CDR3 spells CSARGVAGFLQFF. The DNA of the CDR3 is TGCAGTGCTAGGGGGGTAGCGGGCTTTTTGCAGTTCTTC.

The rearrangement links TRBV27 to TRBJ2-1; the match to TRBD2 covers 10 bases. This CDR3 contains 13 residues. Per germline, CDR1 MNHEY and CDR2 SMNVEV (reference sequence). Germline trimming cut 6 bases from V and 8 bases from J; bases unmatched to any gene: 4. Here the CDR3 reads CASRASGSDEQFF. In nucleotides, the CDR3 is TGTGCCAGCAGGGCTAGCGGGAGCGATGAGCAGTTCTTC.

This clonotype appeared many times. CDR3 in amino acids: CASKSSYEQYF. DNA of the CDR3: TGTGCCAGCAAAAGTTCCTACGAGCAGTACTTC. The chain uses TRBV2 and TRBJ2-7; unclear D gene. CDR3 length: 11 amino acids. CDR1 and CDR2 (germline): SNHLY, FYNNEI. The germline V and J ends were trimmed by 7 bases and 1 base, with 5 bases remaining between them.

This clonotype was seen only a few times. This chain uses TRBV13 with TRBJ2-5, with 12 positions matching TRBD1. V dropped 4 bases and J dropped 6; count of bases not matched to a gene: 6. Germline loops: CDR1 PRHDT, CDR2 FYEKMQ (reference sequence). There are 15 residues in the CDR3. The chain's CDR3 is CASSSGTGGAKTQYF. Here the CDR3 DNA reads TGTGCCAGCAGCTCCGGGACAGGGGGCGCGAAGACCCAGTACTTC.

This CDR3 reads CASSLGTSGTISYEQYF. The CDR3 DNA reads as TGTGCCAGCAGCTTGGGTACTAGCGGGACTATCTCCTACGAGCAGTACTTC. The chain couples TRBV7-6 to TRBJ2-7; 10 bases are shared with TRBD2. Germline V gene lookup returns CDR1 SGHVS and CDR2 FNYEAQ. The CDR3 totals 17 residues. V shed 3 bases and J 0 bases; nucleotides not matched to a gene: 8.

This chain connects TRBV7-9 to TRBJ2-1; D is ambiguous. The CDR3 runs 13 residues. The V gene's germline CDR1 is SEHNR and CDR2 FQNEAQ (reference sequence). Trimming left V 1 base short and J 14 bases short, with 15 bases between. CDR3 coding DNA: TGTGCCAGCAGCTTAGGTCCCCCAGGTCGGGAGTTCTTC. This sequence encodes CASSLGPPGREFF. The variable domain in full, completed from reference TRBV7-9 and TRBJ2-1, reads DTGVSQNPRHKITKRGQNVTFRCDPISEHNRLYWYRQTLGQGPEFLTYFQNEAQLEKSRLLSDRFSAERPKGSFSTLEIQRTEQGDSAMYLCASSLGPPGREFFGPGTRLTVL.

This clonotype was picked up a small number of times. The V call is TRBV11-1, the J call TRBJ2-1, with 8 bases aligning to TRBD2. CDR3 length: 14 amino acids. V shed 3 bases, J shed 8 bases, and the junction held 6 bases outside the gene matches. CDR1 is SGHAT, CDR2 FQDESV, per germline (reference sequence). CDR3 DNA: TGTGCCAGCAGCTTGGCGGGAGGTTCGGATGAGCAGTTCTTC. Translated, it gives CASSLAGGSDEQFF.

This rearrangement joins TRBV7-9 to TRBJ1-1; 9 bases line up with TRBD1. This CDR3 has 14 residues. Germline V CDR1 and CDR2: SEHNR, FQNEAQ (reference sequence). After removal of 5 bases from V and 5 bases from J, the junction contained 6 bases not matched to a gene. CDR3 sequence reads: CASSRDRGRTEAFF. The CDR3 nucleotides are TGTGCCAGCAGCCGCGACAGGGGGAGGACTGAAGCTTTCTTT.

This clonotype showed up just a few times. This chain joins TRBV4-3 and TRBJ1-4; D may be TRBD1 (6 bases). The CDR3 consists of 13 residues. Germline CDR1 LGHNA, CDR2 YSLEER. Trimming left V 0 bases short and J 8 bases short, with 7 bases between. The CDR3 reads CASSQDRGEKLFF. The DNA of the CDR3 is TGCGCCAGCAGCCAAGATAGGGGGGAAAAACTGTTTTTT.

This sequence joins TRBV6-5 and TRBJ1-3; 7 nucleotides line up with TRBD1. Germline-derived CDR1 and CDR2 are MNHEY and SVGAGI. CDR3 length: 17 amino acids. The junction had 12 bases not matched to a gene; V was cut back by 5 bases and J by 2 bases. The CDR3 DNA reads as TGTGCCAGCAGTCTCTCCCGGACAGGAAGAGCTGGAAACACCATATATTTT. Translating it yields CASSLSRTGRAGNTIYF.